This entry concerns a single T cell receptor (beta chain). Genomic DNA belonging to each subset was distributed in equal measure over several immunoSEQ plates. The protocol was immunoSEQ multiplex PCR, while the TCRdb copy is restricted to in-frame clones and leaves out a portion. Of millions of clones in the sample, around nine tenths are singletons; the top ten hold under 0.15%. V lost 1 base to trimming and J lost 6 bases; unmatched junction nucleotides: 2. This CDR3 contains 15 residues. The germline CDR1 and CDR2 sequences are MNHNS and SASEGT. These data originate in a study of shared clonotypes between healthy human individuals.

The source is a man aged 18 to 30 in good health. V usage is TRBV6-1 and J usage is TRBJ2-2, with 10 bases that match TRBD1. The sequencing sample was made of naive CD4+ T cells sorted from blood. As to subset: CD45RA+ positively selected. This CDR3 reads CASSEGTGGAGELFF. CDR3 DNA sequence: TGTGCCAGCAGTGAAGGGACAGGGGGGGCCGGGGAGCTGTTTTTT.